Listed below are T cell receptor beta chains from one sample, sequenced in a study of molecular identifiers for immune sequencing clone quantification. TCRdb used MiXCR to reprocess the PCR reads, holding one entry per CDR3 protein. The sample includes around 300,000 distinct CDR3 sequences, about a quarter of them seen just once. The sample was naive CD8+ T cells from blood, with Jurkat cell RNA spiked in. These receptor sequences come from a human donor in good health. Some libraries in this study had Jurkat cell RNA spiked in. The CDR3 runs from the conserved cysteine through the conserved F or W. Rows give clone size only sometimes, using once, few, many, or a class for an expanded clone.

TRBJ2-7,TRBV27,few,CASSHSTSGEYF
TRBJ2-7,TRBV27,-,CASSLTNSFAYEQYF
TRBJ2-7,TRBV6-5,many,CASSPLGDEQYF
TRBJ1-5,TRBV6-5,many,CASSPYLEQPQHF
TRBJ2-2,TRBV7-9,-,CASSRPGPGELFF
TRBJ2-7,TRBV4-2,-,CASSQESRIAGDEQYF
TRBJ1-1,TRBV4-3,few,CASSQDAGGRTEAFF
TRBJ1-1,TRBV7-9,few,CASSGRDEAGTEAFF
TRBJ2-7,TRBV5-1,once,CASSLARAGANEQYF
TRBJ1-4,TRBV4-3,-,CASSQGTYSNEKLFF
TRBJ2-3,TRBV24-1,many,CATSGEGARGADTQYF
TRBJ2-7,TRBV7-9,-,CAGSLGQGVSYEQYF
TRBJ1-1,TRBV4-1,few,CASSQEWTGGIPEAFF
TRBJ2-7,TRBV9,few,CASSTRDTCEQYF
TRBJ2-1,TRBV4-3,many,CASSPGQRRYNEQFF